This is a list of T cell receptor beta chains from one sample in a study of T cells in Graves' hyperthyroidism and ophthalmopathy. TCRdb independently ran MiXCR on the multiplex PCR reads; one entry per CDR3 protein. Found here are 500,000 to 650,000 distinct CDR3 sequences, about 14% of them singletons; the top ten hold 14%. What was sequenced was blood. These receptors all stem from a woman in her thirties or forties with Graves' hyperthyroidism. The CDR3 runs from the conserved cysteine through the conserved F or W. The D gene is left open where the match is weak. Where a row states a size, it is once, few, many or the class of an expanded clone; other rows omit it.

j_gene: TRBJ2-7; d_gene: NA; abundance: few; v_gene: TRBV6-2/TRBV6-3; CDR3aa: CASRTAQSSYEQYF; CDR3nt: TGTGCCAGTCGGACGGCTCAGAGCTCCTACGAGCAGTACTTC
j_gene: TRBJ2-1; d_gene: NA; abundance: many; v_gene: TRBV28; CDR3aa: CASIHYNEQFF; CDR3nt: TGTGCCAGCATTCACTACAATGAGCAGTTCTTC
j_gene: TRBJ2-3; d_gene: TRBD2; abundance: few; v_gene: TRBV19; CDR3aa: CASSTPRVTSGGTDTQYF; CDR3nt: TGTGCCAGTAGTACCCCCAGAGTAACTAGCGGGGGCACAGATACGCAGTATTTT
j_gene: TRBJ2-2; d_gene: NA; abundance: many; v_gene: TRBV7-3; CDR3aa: CASSLTPQGPGELFF; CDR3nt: TGTGCCAGCAGCTTAACCCCCCAGGGGCCCGGGGAGCTGTTTTTT
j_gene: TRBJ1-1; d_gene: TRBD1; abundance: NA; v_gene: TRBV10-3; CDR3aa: CAISAGRGYTEAFF; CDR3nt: TGTGCCATCAGTGCTGGCAGGGGGTACACTGAAGCTTTCTTT
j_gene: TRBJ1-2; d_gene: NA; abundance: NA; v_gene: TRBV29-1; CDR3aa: CSVYPENYGYTF; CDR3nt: TGCAGCGTTTATCCGGAAAACTATGGCTACACCTTC
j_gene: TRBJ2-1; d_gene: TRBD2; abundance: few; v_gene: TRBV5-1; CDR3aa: CASTMGGSQRNEQFF; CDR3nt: TGTGCCAGCACCATGGGCGGGAGTCAACGCAATGAGCAGTTCTTC
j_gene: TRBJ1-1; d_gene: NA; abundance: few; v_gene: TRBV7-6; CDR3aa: CASSLGSTGNQVYTEAFF; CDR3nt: TGTGCCAGCAGCTTAGGGTCAACAGGGAATCAGGTGTACACTGAAGCTTTCTTT
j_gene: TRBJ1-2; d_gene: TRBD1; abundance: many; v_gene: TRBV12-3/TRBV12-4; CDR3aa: CASSLGQGVYGYTF; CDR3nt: TGTGCCAGCAGTTTGGGACAGGGTGTCTATGGCTACACCTTC
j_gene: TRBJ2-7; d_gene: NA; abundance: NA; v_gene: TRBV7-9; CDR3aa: CASSPPSAGPPHEQYF; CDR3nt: TGTGCCAGCAGCCCCCCGTCGGCGGGACCTCCCCACGAGCAGTACTTC
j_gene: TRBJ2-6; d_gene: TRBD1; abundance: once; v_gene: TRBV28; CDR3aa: CASSTPPGQGYGANVLTF; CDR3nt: TGTGCCAGCAGTACCCCGCCGGGACAGGGGTATGGGGCCAACGTCCTGACTTTC
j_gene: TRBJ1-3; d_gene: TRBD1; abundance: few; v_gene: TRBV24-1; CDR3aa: CATSKITRTGGRNTIYF; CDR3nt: TGTGCCACCAGCAAGATAACACGGACAGGGGGCAGAAACACCATATATTTT
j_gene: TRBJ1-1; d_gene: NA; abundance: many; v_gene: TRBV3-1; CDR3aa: CASSRGQNTEAFF; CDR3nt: TGTGCCAGCAGCCGGGGACAGAACACTGAAGCTTTCTTT
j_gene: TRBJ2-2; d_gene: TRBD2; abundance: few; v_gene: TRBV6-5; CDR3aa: CASSYSGGGWSTGELFF; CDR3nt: TGTGCCAGCAGTTACTCGGGGGGGGGATGGTCCACCGGGGAGCTGTTTTTT
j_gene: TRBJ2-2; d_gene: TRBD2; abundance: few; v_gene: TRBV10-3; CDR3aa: CAISESLAGVGGDTGELFF; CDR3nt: TGTGCCATCAGTGAGTCCCTAGCGGGAGTTGGAGGGGACACCGGGGAGCTGTTTTTT
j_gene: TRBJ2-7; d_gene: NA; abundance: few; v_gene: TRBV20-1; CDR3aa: CSAPRAVTSYEQYF; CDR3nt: TGCAGTGCCCCGAGGGCGGTTACCTCCTACGAGCAGTACTTC
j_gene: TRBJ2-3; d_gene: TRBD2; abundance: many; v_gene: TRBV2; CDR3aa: CASSAGTKTDTQYF; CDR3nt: TGTGCCAGCAGCGCCGGGACTAAAACAGATACGCAGTATTTT
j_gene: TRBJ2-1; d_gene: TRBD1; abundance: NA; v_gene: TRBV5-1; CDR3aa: CASSLSTGAYGEQFF; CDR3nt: TGCGCCAGCAGCTTAAGTACAGGGGCCTACGGTGAGCAGTTCTTC
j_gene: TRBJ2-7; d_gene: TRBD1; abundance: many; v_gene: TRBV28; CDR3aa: CASRGTGILYEQYF; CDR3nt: TGTGCCAGCCGGGGGACAGGGATCCTTTACGAGCAGTACTTC
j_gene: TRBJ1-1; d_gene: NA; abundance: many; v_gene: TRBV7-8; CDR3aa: CAVSRQRSTEAFF; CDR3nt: TGTGCCGTTTCTAGACAGAGGTCCACTGAAGCTTTCTTT
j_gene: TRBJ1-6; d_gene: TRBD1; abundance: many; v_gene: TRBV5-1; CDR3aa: CASSPRDSDNSPLHF; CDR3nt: TGCGCCAGCAGCCCCCGGGACAGCGATAATTCACCCCTCCACTTT
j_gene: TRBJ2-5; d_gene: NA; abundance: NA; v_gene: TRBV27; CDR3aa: CASKSYGGTEETQYF; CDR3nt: TGTGCCAGCAAATCTTACGGAGGGACAGAAGAGACCCAGTACTTC
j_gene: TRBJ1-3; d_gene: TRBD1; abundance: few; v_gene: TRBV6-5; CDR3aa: CASSYSRQGRSGNTIYF; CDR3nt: TGTGCCAGCAGTTACTCGAGACAGGGACGGTCCGGAAACACCATATATTTT
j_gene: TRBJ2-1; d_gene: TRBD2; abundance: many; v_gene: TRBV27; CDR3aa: CASSLRLAGKGYNEQFF; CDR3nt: TGTGCCAGCAGTCTCCGACTAGCAGGGAAGGGGTACAATGAGCAGTTCTTC
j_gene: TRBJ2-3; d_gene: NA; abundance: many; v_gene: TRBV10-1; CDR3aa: CASSGSLRARGTDTQYF; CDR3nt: TGCGCCAGCAGTGGATCACTCAGGGCTAGGGGCACAGATACGCAGTATTTT
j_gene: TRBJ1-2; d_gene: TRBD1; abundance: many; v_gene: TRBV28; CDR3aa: CASSFPTGENYGYTF; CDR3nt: TGTGCCAGCAGTTTCCCAACAGGGGAGAACTATGGCTACACCTTC
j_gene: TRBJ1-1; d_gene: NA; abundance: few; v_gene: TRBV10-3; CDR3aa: CAISESGGRNTEAFF; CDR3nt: TGTGCCATCAGTGAGTCGGGCGGGAGGAACACTGAAGCTTTCTTT
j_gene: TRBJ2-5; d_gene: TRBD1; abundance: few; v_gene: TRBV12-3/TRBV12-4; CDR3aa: CASSLADRAQETQYF; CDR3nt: TGTGCCAGCAGTTTAGCAGACAGGGCCCAAGAGACCCAGTACTTC
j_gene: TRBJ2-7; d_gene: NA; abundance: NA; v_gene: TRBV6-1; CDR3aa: CASRQGTSSSYEQYF; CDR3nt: TGTGCCAGCAGACAAGGGACTTCAAGCTCCTACGAGCAGTACTTC
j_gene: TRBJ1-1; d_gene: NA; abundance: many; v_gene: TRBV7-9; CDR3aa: CASSEGNMNTEAFF; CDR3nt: TGTGCCAGCAGCGAAGGGAACATGAACACTGAAGCTTTCTTT
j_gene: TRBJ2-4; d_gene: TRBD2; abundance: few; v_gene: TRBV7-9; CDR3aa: CASSLGTSGENIQYF; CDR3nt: TGTGCCAGCAGCTTAGGGACTAGCGGAGAAAACATTCAGTACTTC
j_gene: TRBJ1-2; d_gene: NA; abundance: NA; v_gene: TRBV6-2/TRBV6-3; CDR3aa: CASSYGHSFGYTF; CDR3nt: TGTGCCAGCAGCTACGGACACTCTTTTGGCTACACCTTC
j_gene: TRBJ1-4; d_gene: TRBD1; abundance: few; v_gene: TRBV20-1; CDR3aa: CSASPRGGNEKLFF; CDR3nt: TGCAGTGCTAGCCCCAGGGGGGGTAATGAAAAACTGTTTTTT
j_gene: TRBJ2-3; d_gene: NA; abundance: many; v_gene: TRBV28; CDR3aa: CASSHRRGTQYF; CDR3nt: TGTGCCAGCAGCCATAGGAGGGGTACGCAGTATTTT
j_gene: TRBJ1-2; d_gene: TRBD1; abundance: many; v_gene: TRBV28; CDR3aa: CASSQTGGKGYTF; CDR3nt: TGTGCCAGCAGTCAAACAGGGGGCAAGGGCTACACCTTC
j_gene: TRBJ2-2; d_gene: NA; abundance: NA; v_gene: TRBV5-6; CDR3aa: CASSSLDKNTGELFF; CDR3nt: TGTGCCAGCAGCTCCCTAGATAAGAACACCGGGGAGCTGTTTTTT
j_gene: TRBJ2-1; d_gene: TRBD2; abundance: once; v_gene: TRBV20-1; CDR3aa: CSANGLAGGRRNEQFF; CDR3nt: TGCAGTGCTAACGGACTAGCGGGAGGGAGACGCAATGAGCAGTTCTTC
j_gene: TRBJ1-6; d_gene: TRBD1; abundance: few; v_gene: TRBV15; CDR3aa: CATSRRLGKGAVSYNSPLHF; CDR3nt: TGTGCCACCAGCAGAAGATTAGGGAAGGGGGCTGTATCCTATAATTCACCCCTCCACTTT
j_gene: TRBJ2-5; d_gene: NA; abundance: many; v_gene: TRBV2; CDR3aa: CASSEANSQETQYF; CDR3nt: TGTGCCAGCAGTGAAGCAAACAGCCAAGAGACCCAGTACTTC
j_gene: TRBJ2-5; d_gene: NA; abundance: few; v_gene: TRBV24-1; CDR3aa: CATSGVLPETQYF; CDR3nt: TGTGCCACCAGTGGCGTCTTACCGGAGACCCAGTACTTC
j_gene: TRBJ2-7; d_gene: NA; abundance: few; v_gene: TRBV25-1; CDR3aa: CASSESNYEQYF; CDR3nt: TGTGCCAGCAGTGAATCCAACTACGAGCAGTACTTC
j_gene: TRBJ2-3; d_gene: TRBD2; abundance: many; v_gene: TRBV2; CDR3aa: CASSEPGTSNIVDTQYF; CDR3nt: TGTGCCAGCAGTGAACCCGGGACTAGCAATATAGTAGATACGCAGTATTTT
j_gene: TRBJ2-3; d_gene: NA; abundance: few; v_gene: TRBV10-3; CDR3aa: CAISDRSTDTQYF; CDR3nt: TGTGCCATCAGTGACAGGAGCACAGATACGCAGTATTTT
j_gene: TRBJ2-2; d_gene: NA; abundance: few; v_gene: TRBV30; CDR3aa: CAWSFPGELFF; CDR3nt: TGTGCCTGGAGTTTTCCCGGGGAGCTGTTTTTT
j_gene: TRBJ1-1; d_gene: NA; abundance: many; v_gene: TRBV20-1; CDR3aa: CSAGGSLGGNTEAFF; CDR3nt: TGCAGTGCTGGGGGGAGCCTAGGTGGGAACACTGAAGCTTTCTTT
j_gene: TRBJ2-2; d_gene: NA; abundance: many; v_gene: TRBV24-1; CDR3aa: CATSGRTNTGELFF; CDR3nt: TGTGCCACCAGCGGGAGAACGAACACCGGGGAGCTGTTTTTT
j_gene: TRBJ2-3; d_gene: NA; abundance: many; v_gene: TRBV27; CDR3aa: CASSRQDGLDTQYF; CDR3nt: TGTGCCAGCAGTCGGCAGGATGGTTTGGATACGCAGTATTTT
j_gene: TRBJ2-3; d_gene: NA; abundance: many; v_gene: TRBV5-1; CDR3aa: CASSPEGLDPDTQYF; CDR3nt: TGCGCCAGCAGCCCCGAAGGGTTGGACCCAGATACGCAGTATTTT
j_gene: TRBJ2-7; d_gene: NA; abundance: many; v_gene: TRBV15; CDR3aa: CATSRDKGPNEQYF; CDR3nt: TGTGCCACCAGCAGAGATAAGGGACCGAACGAGCAGTACTTC
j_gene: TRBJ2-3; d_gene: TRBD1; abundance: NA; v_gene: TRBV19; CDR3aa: CASSMGQLSTDTQYF; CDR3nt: TGTGCCAGTAGTATGGGACAGCTGAGCACAGATACGCAGTATTTT
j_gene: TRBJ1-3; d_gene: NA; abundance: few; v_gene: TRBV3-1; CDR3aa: CASSQELARLNTIYF; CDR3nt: TGTGCCAGCAGCCAAGAACTCGCCCGATTAAACACCATATATTTT
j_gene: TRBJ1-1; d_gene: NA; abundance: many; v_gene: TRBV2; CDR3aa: CASTRGNTEAFF; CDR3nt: TGTGCCAGCACGCGGGGGAACACTGAAGCTTTCTTT
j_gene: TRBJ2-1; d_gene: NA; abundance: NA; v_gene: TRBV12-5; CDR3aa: CASGLVQAGLYNEQFF; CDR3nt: TGTGCTAGTGGTTTGGTACAGGCAGGCCTGTACAATGAGCAGTTCTTC
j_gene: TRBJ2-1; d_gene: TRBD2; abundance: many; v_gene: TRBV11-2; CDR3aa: CASSLSNGLAASYYSYNEQFF; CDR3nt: TGTGCCAGCAGCTTATCGAACGGACTAGCGGCCAGCTACTACTCCTACAATGAGCAGTTCTTC
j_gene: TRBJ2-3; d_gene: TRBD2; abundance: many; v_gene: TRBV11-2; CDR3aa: CASSPPGGISTDTQYF; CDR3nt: TGTGCCAGCAGTCCACCGGGGGGGATAAGCACAGATACGCAGTATTTT
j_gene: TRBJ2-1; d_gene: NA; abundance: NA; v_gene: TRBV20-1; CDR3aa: CSAETRKQFF; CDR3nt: TGCAGTGCTGAAACTCGGAAGCAGTTCTTC
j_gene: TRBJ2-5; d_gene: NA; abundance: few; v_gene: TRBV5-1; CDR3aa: CASQRDFQETQYF; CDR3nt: TGCGCCAGCCAGAGGGACTTCCAAGAGACCCAGTACTTC